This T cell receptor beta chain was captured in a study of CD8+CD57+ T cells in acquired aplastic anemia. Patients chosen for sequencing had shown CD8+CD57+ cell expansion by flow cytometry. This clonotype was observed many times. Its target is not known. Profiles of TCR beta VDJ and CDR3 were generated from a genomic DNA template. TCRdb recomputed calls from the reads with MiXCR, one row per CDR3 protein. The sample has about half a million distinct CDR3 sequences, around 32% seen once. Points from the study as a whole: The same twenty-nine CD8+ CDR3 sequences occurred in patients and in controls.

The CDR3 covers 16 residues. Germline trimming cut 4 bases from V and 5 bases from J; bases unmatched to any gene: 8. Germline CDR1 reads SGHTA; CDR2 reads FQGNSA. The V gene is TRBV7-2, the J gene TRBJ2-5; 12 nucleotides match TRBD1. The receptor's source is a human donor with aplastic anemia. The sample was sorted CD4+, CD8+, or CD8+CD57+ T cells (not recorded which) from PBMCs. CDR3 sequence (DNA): TGTGCCAGCAGCTCGACCGGGACAGGGGGCGGGGAGACCCAGTACTTC. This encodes CASSSTGTGGGETQYF. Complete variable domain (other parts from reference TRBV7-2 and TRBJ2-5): GAGVSQSPSNKVTEKGKDVELRCDPISGHTALYWYRQSLGQGLEFLIYFQGNSAPDKSGLPSDRFSAERTGGSVSTLTIQRTQQEDSAVYLCASSSTGTGGGETQYFGPGTRLLVL.